The 19 T cell receptor beta chains given below trace back to one sample, sequenced in a study of T cell repertoires in cytomegalovirus infection (dated by TCRdb to 2018 to 2020). These receptors lack a known antigen. The sample's treatment or condition label, decoded: in vitro stimulation with specific CMV peptide epitopes to enrich CMV-specific T cells. TCRdb names Illumina HiSeq 1500 as the instrument used. TCRdb cleaned the public reads at Q25 with fastp, built clones with MiXCR and kept in-frame beta chains. Every CDR3 protein is listed once, alongside the most common genes and DNA of its rows. This sample gives about 740,000 distinct CDR3 sequences in total; around 35% of them show up just once. Jointly, the top ten make up about 20% of the sample. Sequenced here: cultured PBMCs, sampled from culture after CMV antigen stimulation. All receptors come from a human donor in good health (CMV status not recorded). Some clones in this sample may be carry-over from other donors' samples.

The table lists this clonotype with a few counts. CDR3 in amino acids: CASTLGDRHNEQFF. The CDR3 region has the DNA TGTGCCAGCACCTTAGGGGACAGGCACAATGAGCAGTTCTTC. The chain employs TRBV12-3 or TRBV12-4 and TRBJ2-1; 8 bases map to TRBD1. Germline trimming cut 7 bases from V and 5 bases from J; bases unmatched to any gene: 7. CDR3 length: 14 amino acids.

This chain links TRBV19 with TRBJ2-3, with D unclear. Germline V gene data show CDR1 as LNHDA and CDR2 as SQIVND (reference sequence). Trimming took off 3 bases at V and 1 base at J, with 8 bases between the two ends. This CDR3 comprises 14 residues. CDR3: CASSIFGRTDTQYF. The DNA of the CDR3 is TGTGCCAGTAGTATTTTCGGGCGCACAGATACGCAGTATTTT.

This clonotype was detected only once. The chain combines TRBV5-1 with TRBJ2-1, with a weak D call TRBD2 (6 bases). The V end was cut by 3 bases, the J end by 2 bases, with 12 bases between. CDR1 and CDR2 (germline): SGHRS, YFSETQ. CDR3 length: 15 residues. The chain's CDR3 is CASSWDGGAYNEQFF. The CDR3 DNA reads as TGCGCCAGCAGCTGGGACGGAGGGGCCTACAATGAGCAGTTCTTC.

In this sample, this clonotype turned up a few times. The chain uses TRBV7-6 and TRBJ2-1, with 8 bases aligning to TRBD2. The CDR3 totals 14 residues. With 5 bases clipped from V and 6 bases from J, the junction kept 6 bases outside the gene matches. Germline loops: CDR1 SGHVS, CDR2 FNYEAQ. In DNA form, the CDR3 reads TGTGCCAGCAGCGTCCTGCTAGCGGGCAATGAGCAGTTCTTC. Translation: CASSVLLAGNEQFF.

This clonotype was recorded many times. This rearrangement joins TRBV7-2 to TRBJ2-7; possible D gene TRBD2, 6 bases. The CDR3 totals 16 residues. Trimming shortened V by 3 bases and J by 6 bases, and 21 bases separated the two germline ends. Per the germline V gene, CDR1 is SGHTA and CDR2 is FQGNSA. In nucleotides, the CDR3 is TGTGCCAGCAGCTTTAGGGCCACGGGAGATCCATCCGAGCAGTACTTC. It translates to CASSFRATGDPSEQYF.

The J gene is TRBJ2-1, the V gene TRBV20-1, with TRBD2 identical over 8 bases. After removal of 4 bases from V and 4 bases from J, the junction contained 12 bases not matched to a gene. Germline-derived CDR1 and CDR2 are DFQATT and SNEGSKA (reference sequence). The CDR3 contains 16 residues. CDR3 sequence (DNA): TGCAGTGCTAAAACTAGCGGTGGGGCTTTATACAATGAGCAGTTCTTC. Protein: CSAKTSGGALYNEQFF.

The V gene is TRBV7-2, the J gene TRBJ2-6, with D perhaps given as TRBD1 or TRBD2 (7 bases each). CDR3 size: 17 residues. Trimming removed 1 base from V and 2 bases from J, with 12 bases in between. Germline CDR1 SGHTA, CDR2 FQGNSA. The CDR3 loop is CTSSLEGGTAGANVLTF. The DNA for the CDR3 is TGTACCAGCAGCTTAGAGGGGGGGACAGCTGGGGCCAACGTCCTGACTTTC.

V and J are TRBV6-1 and TRBJ2-5; D is possibly TRBD1 (5 bases). CDR3 length: 16 residues. V was pared by 7 bases and J by 4 bases, with 22 bases between. The V gene's germline CDR1 is MNHNS and CDR2 SASEGT. The CDR3 DNA reads as TGTGCCAGCACCCCGCTCCCCACGACAGCTCCAGAGACCCAGTACTTC. It yields the protein CASTPLPTTAPETQYF.

The CDR3 sequence: CASSLDWGGQNTEAFF. DNA of the CDR3: TGTGCCAGCAGCTTAGATTGGGGAGGCCAAAACACTGAAGCTTTCTTT. This chain joins TRBV7-6 and TRBJ1-1; D is uncertain. This CDR3 has 16 amino acids. CDR1 SGHVS and CDR2 FNYEAQ come from the germline V gene. The ends were cut back, 1 base at V and 2 bases at J, with 14 bases in the middle.

The rearrangement joins TRBV20-1 to TRBJ2-1; D is unclear. The V gene lost 1 base and the J gene lost 3 bases, with 13 bases spanning the gap. There are 15 residues in the CDR3. Looked up from germline, CDR1 is DFQATT and CDR2 is SNEGSKA (reference sequence). CDR3 coding DNA: TGCAGTGCTAGAGGGAGCTCTCGCGGCTACAATGAGCAGTTCTTC. It specifies CSARGSSRGYNEQFF.

V usage is TRBV3-1 and J usage is TRBJ1-5; D remains unclear. The CDR3 runs 17 residues. The germline V gene encodes CDR1 LGHDT and CDR2 YNNKEL (reference sequence). Trimming took off 0 bases at V and 1 base at J, with 13 bases between the two ends. The DNA of the CDR3 is TGTGCCAGCAGCCAAGAGAGGTGGACGGGAAGCAATCAGCCCCAGCATTTT. Amino acids: CASSQERWTGSNQPQHF.

The V and J genes are TRBV7-2 and TRBJ2-2; the D is unclear. CDR1 is SGHTA and CDR2 is FQGNSA in the germline V gene. V lost 5 bases and J lost 4, with 5 bases in between. This CDR3 comprises 12 residues. The CDR3 DNA reads TGTGCCAGCAGCCACCCCACCGGGGAGCTGTTTTTT. Translated: CASSHPTGELFF.

The chain has TRBV19 and TRBJ2-5; tentative D call: TRBD2 (5 bases). The germline V gene has CDR1 LNHDA and CDR2 SQIVND (reference sequence). V lost 5 bases, J lost 3 bases, and 10 bases lay in between. The CDR3 spans 13 residues. The CDR3 sequence is CASSEGAEETQYF. The CDR3 coding sequence is TGTGCCAGTAGTGAGGGAGCGGAAGAGACCCAGTACTTC.

This chain joins TRBV2 and TRBJ2-1; D not resolved. The CDR3 has 13 residues. CDR1 SNHLY and CDR2 FYNNEI come from the germline V gene. The germline V and J ends were trimmed by 6 bases and 6 bases, with 12 bases remaining between them. The CDR3 loop reads CASRYLPPNEQFF. The DNA of the CDR3 is TGTGCCAGCAGGTACCTGCCCCCCAATGAGCAGTTCTTC.

This clonotype turned up a few times. The chain employs TRBV7-9 and TRBJ1-4, with 8 bases matching TRBD1. The CDR3 totals 14 residues. V dropped 5 bases and J dropped 7; count of bases not matched to a gene: 6. Germline loops: CDR1 SEHNR, CDR2 FQNEAQ (reference sequence). The DNA of the CDR3 is TGTGCCAGCAGCAAGGACAGGGCGGTTGAAAAACTGTTTTTT. Its translation: CASSKDRAVEKLFF.

In nucleotides, the CDR3 is TGTGCCAGCAGCTTAGGCCAGGGCGAATGGCCCCAGCATTTT. It translates to CASSLGQGEWPQHF. The chain employs TRBV7-9 and TRBJ1-5, with D tentatively TRBD1 (5 bases). CDR1 and CDR2 (germline): SEHNR, FQNEAQ (reference sequence). The length of the CDR3 is 14 residues. Trimming removed 1 base from V and 9 bases from J, with 13 bases in between.

This clonotype was observed many times. The gene calls are TRBV7-2 and TRBJ1-6; D is possibly TRBD1 (5 bases). The CDR3 totals 14 residues. Germline-derived CDR1 and CDR2 are SGHTA and FQGNSA. The V and J ends lost 3 bases and 13 bases respectively, with 16 bases between them. The CDR3 spells CASSFRQIGEPLHF. The DNA of the CDR3 is TGTGCCAGCAGCTTTAGACAGATAGGGGAGCCCCTCCACTTT.

This clonotype appeared a few times. The DNA for the CDR3 is TGTGCCAGCAGCTTACCTATCGTACGGCAGCCCCAGCATTTT. Residues: CASSLPIVRQPQHF. The chain combines TRBV7-8 with TRBJ1-5; D is undetermined. The CDR3 loop spans 14 amino acids. V was cut by 2 bases and J by 7 bases, with 12 bases left in between. Germline V gene lookup returns CDR1 SGHVS and CDR2 FQNEAQ.

The CDR3, as DNA: TGTGCCAGCAGCTTATTAGGGTACGTCCACAATGAGCAGTTCTTC. It translates to CASSLLGYVHNEQFF. The V call is TRBV7-6, the J call TRBJ2-1; D is ambiguous. The V end was cut by 2 bases, the J end by 5 bases, with 13 bases between. The CDR3 covers 15 residues. Germline V CDR1 and CDR2: SGHVS, FNYEAQ.